This T cell receptor (beta chain) derives from a study of graft-versus-host responses after intestinal transplantation. V gave up 1 base and J gave up 6 bases; unmatched junction bases: 9. The CDR3 is 18 residues long. CDR1 and CDR2 from the germline V gene are LGHNA and YNFKEQ. Of note for this clone: Its antigen is not known.

Using immunoSEQ multiplex PCR, the repertoire was profiled, and TCRdb retains in-frame clones only, with some absent. This table holds approximately 90,000 clones, around 90% found once. The genes are TRBV4-2 and TRBJ2-1, with 13 bases identical to TRBD2. Sequencing used unstimulated CD8+ T cells sorted from spleen or lymph node cells, obtained before transplant. The TCR originated in a human donor who was the organ donor for an intestinal transplant. CDR3 residues: CASSQVTSGGAFSNEQFF. In DNA, the CDR3 is TGTGCCAGCAGCCAAGTTACTAGCGGGGGGGCCTTTTCCAATGAGCAGTTCTTC.